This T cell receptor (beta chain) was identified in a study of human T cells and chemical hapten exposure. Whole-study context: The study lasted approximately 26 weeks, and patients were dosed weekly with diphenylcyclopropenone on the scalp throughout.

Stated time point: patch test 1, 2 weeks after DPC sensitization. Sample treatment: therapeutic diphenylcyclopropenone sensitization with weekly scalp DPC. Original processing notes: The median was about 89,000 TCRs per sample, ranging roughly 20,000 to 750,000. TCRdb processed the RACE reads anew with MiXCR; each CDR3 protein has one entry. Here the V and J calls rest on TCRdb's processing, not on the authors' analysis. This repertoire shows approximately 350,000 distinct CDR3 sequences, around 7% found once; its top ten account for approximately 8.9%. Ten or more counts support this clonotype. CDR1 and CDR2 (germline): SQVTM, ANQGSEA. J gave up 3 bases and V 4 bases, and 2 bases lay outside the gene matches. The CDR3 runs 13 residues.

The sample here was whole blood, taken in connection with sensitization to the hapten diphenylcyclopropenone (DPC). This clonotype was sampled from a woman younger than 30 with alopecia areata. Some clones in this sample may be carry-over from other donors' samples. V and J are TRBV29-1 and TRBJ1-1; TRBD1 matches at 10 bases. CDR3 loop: CSVGGTGDTEAFF. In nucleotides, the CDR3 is TGCAGCGTTGGGGGGACAGGGGACACTGAAGCTTTCTTT.